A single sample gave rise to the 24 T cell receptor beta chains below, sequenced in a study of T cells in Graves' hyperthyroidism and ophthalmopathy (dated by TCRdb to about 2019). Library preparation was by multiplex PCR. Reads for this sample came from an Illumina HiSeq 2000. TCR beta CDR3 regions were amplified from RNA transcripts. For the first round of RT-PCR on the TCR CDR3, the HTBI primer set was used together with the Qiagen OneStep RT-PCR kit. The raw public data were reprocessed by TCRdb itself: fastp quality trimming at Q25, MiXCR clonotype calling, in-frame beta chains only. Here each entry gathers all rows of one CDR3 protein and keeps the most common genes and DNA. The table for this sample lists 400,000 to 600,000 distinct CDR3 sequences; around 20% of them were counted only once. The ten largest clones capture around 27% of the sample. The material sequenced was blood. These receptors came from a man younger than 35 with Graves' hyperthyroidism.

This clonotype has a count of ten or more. The CDR3 loop reads CAWSVTPSHYGYTF. CDR3 DNA sequence: TGTGCCTGGAGTGTCACTCCTTCACACTATGGCTACACCTTC. The chain carries TRBV30 and TRBJ1-2; D gene unclear. Trimming removed 0 bases from V and 3 bases from J, with 11 bases in between. The CDR3 runs to 14 residues. CDR1 GTSNPN and CDR2 SVGIG come from the germline V gene (reference sequence).

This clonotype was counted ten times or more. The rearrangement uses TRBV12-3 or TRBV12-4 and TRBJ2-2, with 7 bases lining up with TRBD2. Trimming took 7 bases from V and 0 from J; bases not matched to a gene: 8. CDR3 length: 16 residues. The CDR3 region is CASTCLAGANTGELFF. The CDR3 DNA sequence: TGTGCCAGCACGTGTCTGGCGGGGGCGAACACCGGGGAGCTGTTTTTT.

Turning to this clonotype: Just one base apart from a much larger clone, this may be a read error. The CDR3 coding sequence is TGCAGTGCGACCGACGGGACACCTAACACTGAAGCTTGCTTT. This codes for CSATDGTPNTEACF. V gene TRBV20-1 combines with J gene TRBJ1-1; tentative D call: TRBD1 (6 bases). Germline CDR1 and CDR2: DFQATT and SNEGSKA (reference sequence). The CDR3 length is 14 residues.

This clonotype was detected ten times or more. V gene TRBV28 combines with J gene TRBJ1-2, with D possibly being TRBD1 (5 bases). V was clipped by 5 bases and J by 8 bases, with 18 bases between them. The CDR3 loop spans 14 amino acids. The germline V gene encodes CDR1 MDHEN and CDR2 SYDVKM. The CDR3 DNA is TGTGCCAGCAGTCCCTCGGGGACGGATGGAGGCTACACCTTC. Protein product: CASSPSGTDGGYTF.

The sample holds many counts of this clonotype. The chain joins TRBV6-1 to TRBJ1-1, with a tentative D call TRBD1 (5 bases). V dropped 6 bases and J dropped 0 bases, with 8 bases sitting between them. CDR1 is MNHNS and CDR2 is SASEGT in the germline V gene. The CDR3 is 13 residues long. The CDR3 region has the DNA TGTGCCAGCAGACAACAGGTGAACACTGAAGCTTTCTTT. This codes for CASRQQVNTEAFF.

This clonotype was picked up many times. The CDR3 is CASSQQGMNTEAFF. CDR3 in DNA: TGTGCCAGCAGCCAACAGGGTATGAACACTGAAGCTTTCTTT. The chain joins TRBV19 to TRBJ1-1; possibly TRBD1 for D (6 bases). V was cut by 9 bases and J by 0 bases, with 14 bases left in between. CDR1 and CDR2 (germline): LNHDA, SQIVND (reference sequence). The CDR3 covers 14 residues.

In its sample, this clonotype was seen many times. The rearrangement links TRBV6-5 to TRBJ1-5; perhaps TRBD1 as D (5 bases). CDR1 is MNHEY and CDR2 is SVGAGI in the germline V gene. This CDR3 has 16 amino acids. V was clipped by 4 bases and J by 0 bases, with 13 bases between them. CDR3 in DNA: TGTGCCAGCAGTTCTACAGGACCCTATAGCAATCAGCCCCAGCATTTT. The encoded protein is CASSSTGPYSNQPQHF.

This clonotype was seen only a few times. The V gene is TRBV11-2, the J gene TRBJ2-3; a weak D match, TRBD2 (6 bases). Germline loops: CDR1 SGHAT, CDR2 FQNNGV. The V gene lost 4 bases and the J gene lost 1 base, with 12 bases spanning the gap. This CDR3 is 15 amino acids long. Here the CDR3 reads CASSWDSGGTDTQYF. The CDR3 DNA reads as TGTGCCAGCAGCTGGGATTCGGGGGGCACAGATACGCAGTATTTT.

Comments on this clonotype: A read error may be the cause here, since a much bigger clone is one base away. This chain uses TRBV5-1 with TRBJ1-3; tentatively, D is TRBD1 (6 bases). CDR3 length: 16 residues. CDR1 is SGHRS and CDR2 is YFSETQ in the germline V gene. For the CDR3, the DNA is TGCGCCAGCAGCTCTGGGGGCTCTCGCTCTGGAAACACCATATGTTTT. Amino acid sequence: CASSSGGSRSGNTICF. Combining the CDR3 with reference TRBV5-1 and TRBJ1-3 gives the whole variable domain KAGVTQTPRYLIKTRGQQVTLSCSPISGHRSVSWYQQTPGQGLQFLFEYFSETQRNKGNFPGRFSGRQFSNSRSEMNVSTLELGDSALYLCASSSGGSRSGNTICFGEGSWLTVV.

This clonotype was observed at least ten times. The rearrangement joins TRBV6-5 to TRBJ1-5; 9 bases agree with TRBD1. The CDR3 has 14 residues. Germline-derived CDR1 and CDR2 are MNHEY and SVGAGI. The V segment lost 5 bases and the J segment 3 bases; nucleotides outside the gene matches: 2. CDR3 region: CASSLQGANQPQHF. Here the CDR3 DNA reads TGTGCCAGCAGTCTACAGGGGGCCAATCAGCCCCAGCATTTT.

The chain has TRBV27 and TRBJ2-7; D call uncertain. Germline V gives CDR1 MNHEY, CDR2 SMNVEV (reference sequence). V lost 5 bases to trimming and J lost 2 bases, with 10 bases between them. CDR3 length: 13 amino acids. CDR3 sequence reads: CASSPQIAYEQYF. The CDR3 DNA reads TGTGCCAGCAGTCCCCAAATAGCCTACGAGCAGTACTTC.

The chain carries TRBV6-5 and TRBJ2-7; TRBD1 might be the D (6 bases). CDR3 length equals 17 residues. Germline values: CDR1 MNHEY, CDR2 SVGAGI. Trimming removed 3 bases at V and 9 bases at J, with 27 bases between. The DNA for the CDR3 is TGTGCCAGCAGTTATGGGGTGGGGGCCTTCAGCGCCATGGTGCAGTACTTC. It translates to CASSYGVGAFSAMVQYF.

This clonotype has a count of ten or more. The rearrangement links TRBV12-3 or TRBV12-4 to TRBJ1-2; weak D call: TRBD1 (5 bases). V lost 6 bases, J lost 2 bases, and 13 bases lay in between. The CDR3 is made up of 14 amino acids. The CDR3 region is CASSRGGENYGYTF. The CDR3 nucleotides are TGTGCCAGCAGCCGGGGAGGGGAGAACTATGGCTACACCTTC.

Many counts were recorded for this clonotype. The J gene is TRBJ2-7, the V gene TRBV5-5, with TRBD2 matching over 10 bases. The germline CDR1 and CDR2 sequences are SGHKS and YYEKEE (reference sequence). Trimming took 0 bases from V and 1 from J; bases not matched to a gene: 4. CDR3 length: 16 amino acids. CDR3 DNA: TGTGCCAGCAGCTTGGAGGGACTAGCGTTGTCCTACGAGCAGTACTTC. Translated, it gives CASSLEGLALSYEQYF.

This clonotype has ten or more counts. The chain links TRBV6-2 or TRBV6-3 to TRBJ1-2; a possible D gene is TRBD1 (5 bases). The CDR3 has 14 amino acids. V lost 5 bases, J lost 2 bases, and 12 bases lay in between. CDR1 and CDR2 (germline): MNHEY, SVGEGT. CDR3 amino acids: CASSPWDRNYGYTF. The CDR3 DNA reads TGTGCCAGCAGTCCTTGGGACCGAAACTATGGCTACACCTTC.

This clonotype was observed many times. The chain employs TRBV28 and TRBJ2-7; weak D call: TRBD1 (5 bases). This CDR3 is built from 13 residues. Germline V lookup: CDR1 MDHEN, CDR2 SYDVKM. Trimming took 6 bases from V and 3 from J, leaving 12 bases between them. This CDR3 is CASRDTNLYEQYF. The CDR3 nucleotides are TGTGCCAGCAGGGACACCAACCTCTACGAGCAGTACTTC.

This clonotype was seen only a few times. The CDR3 DNA follows: TGTGCCAGCAGTTTTCAGGCAGCAGTGTGGGTGGGGGTCCAAGAGACCCAGTACTTC. It yields the protein CASSFQAAVWVGVQETQYF. V and J are TRBV28 and TRBJ2-5, with D possibly being TRBD1 or TRBD2 (5 bases each). CDR3 length: 19 amino acids. Germline CDR1 is MDHEN and CDR2 is SYDVKM. The germline V and J ends were trimmed by 3 bases and 1 base, with 24 bases remaining between them.

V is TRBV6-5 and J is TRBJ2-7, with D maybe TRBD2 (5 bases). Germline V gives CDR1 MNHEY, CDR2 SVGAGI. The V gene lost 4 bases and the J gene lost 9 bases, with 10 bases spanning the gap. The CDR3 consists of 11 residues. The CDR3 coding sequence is TGTGCCAGCAGTTCCTCAGCGGTGCAGTACTTC. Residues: CASSSSAVQYF.

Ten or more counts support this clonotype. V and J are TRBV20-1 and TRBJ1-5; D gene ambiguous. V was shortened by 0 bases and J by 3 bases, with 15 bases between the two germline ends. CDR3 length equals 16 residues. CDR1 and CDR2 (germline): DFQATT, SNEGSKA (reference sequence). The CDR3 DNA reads TGCAGTGCTAGAGATGTGGCGACTGCTTACAATCAGCCCCAGCATTTT. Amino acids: CSARDVATAYNQPQHF.

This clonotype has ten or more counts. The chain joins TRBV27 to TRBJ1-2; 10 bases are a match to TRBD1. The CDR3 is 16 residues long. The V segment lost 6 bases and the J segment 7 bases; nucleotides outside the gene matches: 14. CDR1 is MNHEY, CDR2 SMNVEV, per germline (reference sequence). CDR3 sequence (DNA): TGTGCCAGCAGCTCACCTCGACAGGGGGCAAAGGGTGGCTACACCTTC. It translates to CASSSPRQGAKGGYTF.

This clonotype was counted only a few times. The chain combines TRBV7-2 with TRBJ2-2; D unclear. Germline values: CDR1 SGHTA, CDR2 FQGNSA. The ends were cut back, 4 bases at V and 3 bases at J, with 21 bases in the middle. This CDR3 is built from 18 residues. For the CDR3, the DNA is TGTGCCAGCAGCTCTAGGGCCCGGGCAGGTTGGGACACCGGGGAGCTGTTTTTT. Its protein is CASSSRARAGWDTGELFF.

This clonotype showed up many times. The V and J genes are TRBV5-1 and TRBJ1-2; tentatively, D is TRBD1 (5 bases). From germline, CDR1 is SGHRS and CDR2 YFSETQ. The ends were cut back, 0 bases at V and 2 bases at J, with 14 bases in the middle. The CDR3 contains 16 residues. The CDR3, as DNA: TGCGCCAGCAGCTTGGAGGGGCAGGATACGAACTATGGCTACACCTTC. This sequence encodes CASSLEGQDTNYGYTF.

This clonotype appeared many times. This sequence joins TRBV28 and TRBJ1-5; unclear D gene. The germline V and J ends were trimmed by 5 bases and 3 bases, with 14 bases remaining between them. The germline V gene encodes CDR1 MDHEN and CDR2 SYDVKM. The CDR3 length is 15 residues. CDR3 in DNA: TGTGCCAGCAGTCCAAAAATGGGGTACAATCAGCCCCAGCATTTT. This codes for CASSPKMGYNQPQHF. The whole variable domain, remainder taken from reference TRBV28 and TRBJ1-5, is DVKVTQSSRYLVKRTGEKVFLECVQDMDHENMFWYRQDPGLGLRLIYFSYDVKMKEKGDIPEGYSVSREKKERFSLILESASTNQTSMYLCASSPKMGYNQPQHFGDGTRLSIL.

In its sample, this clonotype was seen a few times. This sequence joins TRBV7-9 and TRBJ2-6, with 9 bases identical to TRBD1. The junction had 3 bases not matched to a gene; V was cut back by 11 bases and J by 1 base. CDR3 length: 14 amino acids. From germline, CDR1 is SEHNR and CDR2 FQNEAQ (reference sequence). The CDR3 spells CAGDRASGANVLTF. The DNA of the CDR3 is TGTGCCGGGGACAGGGCTTCTGGGGCCAACGTCCTGACTTTC.